This paragraph covers one TCR beta chain sequence. The antigen is undetermined. The germline CDR1 and CDR2 sequences are SQVTM and ANQGSEA. The CDR3 length is 14 residues. Carrying UMI labels, the TRB cDNA libraries were prepared through 5' RACE. TCRdb re-called the 5' RACE reads and gives one entry per CDR3 protein, without DNA. Recorded for this sample: around 66,000 distinct CDR3 sequences. At around 300,000 cells each, triplicate sorts were carried out for each CD8+ T cell subset. The entry originates in a study of CXCR3-negative and CXCR3-positive naive CD8 T cells. Study-wide context: The libraries yielded 130 million or so TRB reads, about 1.5 +/- 0.3 million each.

General study points: Naive cells used TRBV-TRBJ genes in much the same way whether CXCR3-negative or CXCR3-positive; memory cells did not. Naive cells with CXCR3 showed TRB CDR3s that were more hydrophobic than those in CXCR3-negative naive cells.

This TCR derives from a human donor in good health. Some clones in this sample may be carry-over from other donors' samples. The rearrangement links TRBV29-1 to TRBJ2-7; TCRdb designates TRBD1, a call that cannot be tested without DNA. The sample taken for sequencing was naive CXCR3+ CD8+ T cells from blood. Subset meaning: CD45RO-CCR7+CD27+CD95- naive CD8+ T cells expressing CXCR3 (TNR3+). The CDR3 sequence is CSVAGTGLAYEQYF.